This T cell receptor beta chain comes out of a study of identical twins. Germline CDR1 LGHDT, CDR2 YNNKEL (reference sequence). The CDR3 has 15 residues. The V end lost 5 bases, the J end lost 2 bases, and 13 bases lay between the germline ends. On this clonotype: Its target is not known.

TCRdb redid the calling of the 5' RACE reads with MiXCR, one entry per CDR3 protein. There are about 550,000 distinct CDR3 sequences in the sample; around 24% occur only once, and around 0.48% lies in the top ten. Study findings and constraints: Without tracking the same donors, conclusions rested on cross-sectional statistical analysis. Excess sharing between twins was weaker in beta out-of-frame sequences.

These data were also filed under a second study, of yellow fever vaccine responses in identical twins. As reported in that work: The T cell response to vaccination in identical twins was reportedly partly convergent and partly personalized.

The sequenced sample consisted of CD4+ T cells sorted from blood. The gene calls are TRBV3-1 and TRBJ1-5, with TRBD1 as a possible D gene (6 bases). The clonotype comes from a woman aged 18-29 years in good health. The CDR3 sequence is CASSFATGGNQPQHF. DNA of the CDR3: TGTGCCAGCAGCTTTGCGACAGGTGGCAATCAGCCCCAGCATTTT.